The 22 T cell receptor beta chains given below trace back to one sample, sequenced in a study of spatial heterogeneity in lung cancer. TCRdb analysed the 5' RACE reads with MiXCR anew, one entry per CDR3 protein. The table shows tens of thousands of distinct CDR3 sequences, with 3.5% to 5.5% occurring only once. The time point here: sample taken at primary tumor resection. Sequencing of whole RNA from tumor, nontumor lung or frozen PBMC involved no sorting. Sequencing was performed on PBMCs, taken at surgery. These receptors were taken from a male donor with early-stage non-small cell lung cancer.

In its sample, this clonotype was seen a few times. This chain uses TRBV7-9 with TRBJ2-7; D possibly corresponds to TRBD2 (6 bases). The germline V gene has CDR1 SEHNR and CDR2 FQNEAQ (reference sequence). V was cut by 0 bases and J by 4 bases, with 22 bases left in between. This CDR3 has 18 amino acids. This CDR3 reads CASSLALAWDSEAYEQYF. The CDR3 DNA sequence: TGTGCCAGCAGCTTAGCTCTAGCGTGGGACTCGGAAGCTTACGAGCAGTACTTC. Full variable domain (missing parts from reference TRBV7-9 and TRBJ2-7): DTGVSQNPRHKITKRGQNVTFRCDPISEHNRLYWYRQTLGQGPEFLTYFQNEAQLEKSRLLSDRFSAERPKGSFSTLEIQRTEQGDSAMYLCASSLALAWDSEAYEQYFGPGTRLTVT.

This clonotype showed up many times. V usage is TRBV6-6 and J usage is TRBJ2-4, with a possible D match to TRBD2 (6 bases). V was cut by 8 bases and J by 5 bases, with 13 bases left in between. This CDR3 has 13 residues. Germline CDR1 is MNHNY and CDR2 is SVGAGI (reference sequence). The CDR3 here is CASERGKQNIQYF. The CDR3 DNA follows: TGTGCCAGCGAACGGGGGAAGCAAAACATTCAGTACTTC.

In its sample, this clonotype was seen many times. J is TRBJ1-1 and V is TRBV6-6, with D possibly being TRBD1 (5 bases). Trimming left V 8 bases short and J 6 bases short, with 10 bases between. Germline V CDR1 and CDR2: MNHNY, SVGAGI (reference sequence). The CDR3 has 11 amino acids. The CDR3 is CASGGPAEAFF. In DNA, the CDR3 is TGTGCCAGCGGGGGTCCGGCTGAAGCTTTCTTT.

This clonotype was observed at least ten times. The rearrangement joins TRBV5-1 to TRBJ2-5; D gene ambiguous. Trimming pared 0 bases from V and 1 base from J, leaving 7 bases between. The CDR3 runs to 14 residues. Germline values: CDR1 SGHRS, CDR2 YFSETQ. The CDR3 sequence: CASSLGQTQETQYF. The CDR3 coding sequence is TGCGCCAGCAGCTTGGGGCAAACCCAAGAGACCCAGTACTTC.

This clonotype was seen many times. The V and J genes are TRBV20-1 and TRBJ1-1, with unresolved D. V was trimmed by 6 bases and J by 0 bases, leaving 14 bases between them. Germline V CDR1 and CDR2: DFQATT, SNEGSKA (reference sequence). This CDR3 contains 14 residues. The CDR3 here is CSALKGTVNTEAFF. CDR3 coding DNA: TGCAGTGCGCTCAAAGGAACTGTGAACACTGAAGCTTTCTTT.

This clonotype was observed many times. The genes are TRBV6-2 or TRBV6-3 and TRBJ2-4, with 7 bases lining up with TRBD1. The CDR3 runs 15 residues. CDR1 is MNHEY and CDR2 is SVGEGT in the germline V gene. V trimming: 6 bases; J trimming: 1 base; junction bases outside the gene matches: 6. As DNA, the CDR3 is TGTGCCAGCAGCCTTACAGGGGCGGCCAAAAACATTCAGTACTTC. This sequence encodes CASSLTGAAKNIQYF.

This clonotype was seen ten or more times. This chain uses TRBV7-2 with TRBJ2-1; 9 bases match TRBD2. The J segment lost 4 bases and the V segment lost 1 base, leaving 5 bases of the junction unmatched. Germline-derived CDR1 and CDR2 are SGHTA and FQGNSA. This CDR3 spans 16 amino acids. This chain's CDR3 is CASSLVSGSEYNEQFF. The CDR3 DNA reads TGTGCCAGCAGCTTAGTTAGCGGGAGTGAATACAATGAGCAGTTCTTC. The whole variable domain, filled in from reference TRBV7-2 and TRBJ2-1, reads GAGVSQSPSNKVTEKGKDVELRCDPISGHTALYWYRQSLGQGLEFLIYFQGNSAPDKSGLPSDRFSAERTGGSVSTLTIQRTQQEDSAVYLCASSLVSGSEYNEQFFGPGTRLTVL.

This clonotype was found many times. This chain links TRBV30 with TRBJ2-5; weak D call: TRBD1 (6 bases). The CDR3 consists of 13 residues. Trimming removed 2 bases from V and 5 bases from J, with 12 bases in between. CDR1 is GTSNPN, CDR2 SVGIG, per germline (reference sequence). CDR3 protein: CAWSQQGMETQYF. The CDR3 nucleotides read TGTGCCTGGAGTCAACAGGGAATGGAGACCCAGTACTTC.

This clonotype was counted between two and nine times. The DNA for the CDR3 is TGTGCCAGCATCTCCGGGACCTACACCGGGGAGCTGTTTTTT. Residues: CASISGTYTGELFF. The V call is TRBV28, the J call TRBJ2-2; D might be TRBD1 or TRBD2, each matching 5 bases. This CDR3 spans 14 amino acids. Germline V gene data show CDR1 as MDHEN and CDR2 as SYDVKM. Trimming shortened V by 7 bases and J by 3 bases, and 12 bases separated the two germline ends.

There are many counts of this clonotype. The chain combines TRBV20-1 with TRBJ2-7; D is uncertain. Per germline, CDR1 DFQATT and CDR2 SNEGSKA (reference sequence). V was trimmed by 2 bases and J by 1 base, leaving 6 bases between them. The CDR3 spans 12 residues. The CDR3: CSARLDSYEQYF. In nucleotides, the CDR3 is TGCAGTGCTAGACTTGATTCCTACGAGCAGTACTTC.

This clonotype was detected many times. This chain joins TRBV12-3 or TRBV12-4 and TRBJ2-7; tentatively, D is TRBD2 (6 bases). The CDR3 has 15 residues. Trimming left V 3 bases short and J 2 bases short, with 14 bases between. CDR3 bases: TGTGCCAGCAGTTTTGGGACTTATGACACCTACGAGCAGTACTTC. Translation: CASSFGTYDTYEQYF.

Many counts were recorded for this clonotype. The CDR3 loop reads CASSPSRPSYEQYF. The CDR3 DNA follows: TGTGCCAGTAGTCCCTCTCGTCCTTCCTACGAGCAGTACTTC. The J gene is TRBJ2-7, the V gene TRBV19, with D unclear. V was trimmed by 5 bases and J by 1 base, leaving 12 bases between them. Germline lookup yields CDR1 LNHDA and CDR2 SQIVND (reference sequence). This CDR3 has 14 residues.

This clonotype has ten or more counts. The chain employs TRBV7-9 and TRBJ1-2; no firm D call. Trimming cost V 5 bases and J 7 bases, with 11 bases left between them. This CDR3 has 12 amino acids. Germline CDR1 is SEHNR and CDR2 is FQNEAQ (reference sequence). The CDR3 DNA reads TGTGCCAGCAGCCCCCCTGACGGTGGCTACACCTTC. This encodes CASSPPDGGYTF.

Comments on this clonotype: The junction shows a germline mismatch at one end, possibly a read error. V is TRBV28 and J is TRBJ1-2; tentative D call: TRBD1 (6 bases). The CDR3 covers 15 residues. Germline V gene data show CDR1 as MDHEN and CDR2 as SYDVKM. The CDR3 DNA is TGTGCCAGCAGCCCCCGGGACACCTATAACCATGGCTACACCTTC. It codes for CASSPRDTYNHGYTF.

This clonotype was seen many times. V usage is TRBV7-2 and J usage is TRBJ1-6; 8 bases map to TRBD1. After removal of 5 bases from V and 11 bases from J, the junction contained 11 bases not matched to a gene. Germline V gene lookup returns CDR1 SGHTA and CDR2 FQGNSA. This CDR3 has 15 residues. In DNA form, the CDR3 reads TGTGCCAGCAGCCGTCCCGGGACAGGTCTGGCACCCCTCCACTTT. Amino acids: CASSRPGTGLAPLHF.

The table lists this clonotype with many counts. The V call is TRBV4-2, the J call TRBJ2-2; no clear D. The CDR3 covers 16 residues. Trimming took off 4 bases at V and 5 bases at J, with 17 bases between the two ends. Looked up from germline, CDR1 is LGHNA and CDR2 is YNFKEQ. DNA for the CDR3: TGTGCCAGCAGCCTAAGGGCCGCGGTAGCTACCGGGGAGCTGTTTTTT. Its protein is CASSLRAAVATGELFF.

This clonotype has only a few counts. This may come from a read error, since a much larger clone is one base off. The missing conserved phenylalanine or tryptophan at the end of this CDR3 makes a read error likely. V is TRBV20-1 and J is TRBJ2-7; D is possibly TRBD1 (6 bases). Germline V CDR1 and CDR2: DFQATT, SNEGSKA (reference sequence). The CDR3 loop spans 18 amino acids. The V gene lost 4 bases and the J gene lost 0 bases, with 25 bases spanning the gap. The CDR3 coding sequence is TGCAGTGCTACCAAACCATCAGATACAGGGAGTAGCTCCTACGAGCAGTACCTC. As protein: CSATKPSDTGSSSYEQYL.

This clonotype was counted at least ten times. This sequence joins TRBV9 and TRBJ2-1, with 12 bases identical to TRBD2. V shed 4 bases, J shed 7 bases, and the junction held 6 bases outside the gene matches. The CDR3 length is 15 residues. The germline V gene encodes CDR1 SGDLS and CDR2 YYNGEE. CDR3 sequence (DNA): TGTGCCAGCAGCTCCTGGACTAGCGGGAATAATGAGCAGTTCTTC. Translating gives CASSSWTSGNNEQFF.

This clonotype has ten or more counts. The chain couples TRBV5-1 to TRBJ2-1, with D perhaps being TRBD1 or TRBD2 (5 bases each). V shed 4 bases and J shed 5 bases, with 13 bases lying between them. The CDR3 covers 14 residues. Germline loops: CDR1 SGHRS, CDR2 YFSETQ. CDR3 loop: CASSPGTENNEQFF. DNA for the CDR3: TGCGCCAGCAGCCCGGGGACGGAAAACAATGAGCAGTTCTTC.

This clonotype has ten or more counts. The rearrangement joins TRBV7-9 to TRBJ2-1; TRBD1 agrees at 9 bases. J gave up 13 bases and V 1 base, and 8 bases lay outside the gene matches. There are 14 residues in the CDR3. The germline V gene encodes CDR1 SEHNR and CDR2 FQNEAQ (reference sequence). This chain's CDR3 is CASSLVKQGATQFF. Here the CDR3 DNA reads TGTGCCAGCAGCTTAGTGAAACAGGGGGCCACTCAGTTCTTC.

This clonotype was found many times. This rearrangement joins TRBV28 to TRBJ2-2; D might be TRBD2 (5 bases). The CDR3 is made up of 15 amino acids. V shed 6 bases and J shed 1 base, with 12 bases lying between them. CDR1 is MDHEN, CDR2 SYDVKM, per germline. Written as DNA, the CDR3 is TGTGCCAGCAGACTCTATCGGGGGAACACCGGGGAGCTGTTTTTT. Translating gives CASRLYRGNTGELFF. Full variable domain (missing parts from reference TRBV28 and TRBJ2-2): DVKVTQSSRYLVKRTGEKVFLECVQDMDHENMFWYRQDPGLGLRLIYFSYDVKMKEKGDIPEGYSVSREKKERFSLILESASTNQTSMYLCASRLYRGNTGELFFGEGSRLTVL.

The table lists this clonotype with many counts. This CDR3 reads CSARGTGTADTQYF. The CDR3 DNA reads TGCAGTGCTAGAGGGACCGGGACAGCGGATACGCAGTATTTT. The chain links TRBV20-1 to TRBJ2-3; 7 bases are a match to TRBD1. Trimming cost V 1 base and J 6 bases; bases outside gene matches: 7. This CDR3 spans 14 amino acids. The germline CDR1 and CDR2 sequences are DFQATT and SNEGSKA (reference sequence).